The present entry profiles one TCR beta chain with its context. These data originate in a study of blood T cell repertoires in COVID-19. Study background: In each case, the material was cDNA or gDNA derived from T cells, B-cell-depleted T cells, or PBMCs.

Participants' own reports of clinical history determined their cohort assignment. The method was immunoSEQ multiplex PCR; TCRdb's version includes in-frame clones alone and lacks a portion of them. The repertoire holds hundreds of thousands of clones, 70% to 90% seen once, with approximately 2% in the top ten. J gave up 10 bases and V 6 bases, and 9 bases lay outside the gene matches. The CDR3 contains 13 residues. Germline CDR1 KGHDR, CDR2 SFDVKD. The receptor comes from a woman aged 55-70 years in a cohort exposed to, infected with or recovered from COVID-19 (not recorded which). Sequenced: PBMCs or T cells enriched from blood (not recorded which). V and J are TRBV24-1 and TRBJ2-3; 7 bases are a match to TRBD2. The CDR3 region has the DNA TGTGCCACCAGTACGGCGGGAGTTCCCGCGCAGTATTTT. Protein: CATSTAGVPAQYF.